The 7 T cell receptor beta chains given below trace back to one sample, sequenced in a study of Graves' ophthalmopathy and Graves' hyperthyroidism. As the template, RNA transcripts were used to amplify TCR beta CDR3 regions. HTBI primers were used in a first-round RT-PCR, which preceded a second-round multiplex PCR. MiXCR, run by TCRdb on the multiplex PCR reads, gives a single entry per CDR3 protein. The sample includes over a million distinct CDR3 sequences, 36% of them seen just once. The sequenced sample was peripheral blood or thyroid tissue (not recorded which). The receptors here all came from an adult man with Graves' hyperthyroidism.

The chain recombines TRBV2 with TRBJ2-6; 10 positions match TRBD2. This CDR3 comprises 16 residues. The germline gives CDR1 SNHLY, CDR2 FYNNEI. The chain's CDR3 is CARASGGAVGANVLTF. The CDR3 region has the DNA TGTGCTAGGGCGAGCGGGGGGGCCGTTGGGGCCAACGTCCTGACTTTC.

Points on this clonotype: Since no conserved phenylalanine or tryptophan closes the CDR3, a read error is the likely cause. The DNA is left out, because the CDR3 cannot be placed on it with certainty; the CDR3 is given as TCRdb lists it. The chain is built from TRBV5-5 and TRBJ2-5; TRBD1 was called by the table and not checked on the DNA. The length of the CDR3 is 12 amino acids, counting both ends. Germline assignment: CDR1 SGHKS and CDR2 YYEKEE (reference sequence). The CDR3 here is CASSLVGQGFRG.

This clonotype was seen repeatedly, ten times or more. CDR3 sequence reads: CASSPGLHGRETQYF. The CDR3 DNA follows: TGTGCCAGCTCACCAGGATTACATGGAAGGGAGACCCAGTACTTC. This sequence joins TRBV18 and TRBJ2-5; D gene unclear. CDR3 size: 15 residues. CDR1 is KGHSH, CDR2 LQKENI, per germline. Between the trimmed V and J ends, which lost 2 bases and 5 bases, there was a span of 15 bases.

This chain joins TRBV7-8 and TRBJ2-7, with TRBD1 matching 7 bases. Trimming took 4 bases from V and 7 from J; bases not matched to a gene: 16. Germline loops: CDR1 SGHVS, CDR2 FQNEAQ. CDR3 size: 16 residues. For the CDR3, the DNA is TGTGCCAGCAGCTCCCGACAGGGAAGTCTCCGAGTTGAGCAGTACTTC. Translated, it gives CASSSRQGSLRVEQYF. Together with reference TRBV7-8 and TRBJ2-7, the CDR3 gives the full variable domain: GAGVSQSPRYKVAKRGQDVALRCDPISGHVSLFWYQQALGQGPEFLTYFQNEAQLDKSGLPSDRFFAERPEGSVSTLKIQRTQQEDSAVYLCASSSRQGSLRVEQYFGPGTRLTVT.

Remarks on this clonotype: It may be a read error: a sequence one base away is much more abundant. This chain connects TRBV19 to TRBJ2-2, with D possibly being TRBD2 (5 bases). The CDR3 totals 14 residues. Germline-derived CDR1 and CDR2 are LNHDA and SQIVND (reference sequence). The CDR3 DNA is TGTGCCAGTAGTATGATCGGAAGGACCGGGGAGCTGCTTTTT. Its protein is CASSMIGRTGELLF.

The V and J genes are TRBV20-1 and TRBJ1-1, with unresolved D. V dropped 0 bases and J dropped 5 bases, with 19 bases sitting between them. Germline CDR1 reads DFQATT; CDR2 reads SNEGSKA (reference sequence). The CDR3 covers 16 residues. The chain's CDR3 is CSARDLTATGSTEAFF. The CDR3 coding sequence is TGCAGTGCTAGAGATCTTACCGCGACGGGGAGTACTGAAGCTTTCTTT.

This chain connects TRBV7-2 to TRBJ1-2; 8 nucleotides line up with TRBD1. CDR3 length: 14 residues. Germline loops: CDR1 SGHTA, CDR2 FQGNSA. Trimming at V came to 3 bases and at J to 3 bases, leaving 3 bases not matched to a gene. The CDR3 reads CASSFPGQDYGYTF. CDR3 nucleotides: TGTGCCAGCAGCTTCCCGGGACAGGACTATGGCTACACCTTC.